In its sample, the clone carrying this T cell receptor (beta chain) was seen a few times. TCRdb's table, derived via immunoSEQ multiplex PCR, lists solely in-frame clones and lacks some. This sample yields around 27,000 clones, of which about 89% are seen a single time; 0.35% belongs to the top ten. Described time point: newly diagnosed, previously untreated cHL patient sample. Thawed PBMCs underwent magnetic negative selection to yield purified CD4+ T cells. These data belong to a study of PD-1 blockade in classical Hodgkin lymphoma. CDR1 is MDHEN, CDR2 SYDVKM, per germline. CDR3 length: 12 residues. V lost 2 bases and J lost 4, with 6 bases in between.

The sample consisted of CD4+ T cells from blood. This clonotype was obtained from a human donor with classical Hodgkin lymphoma. This chain connects TRBV28 to TRBJ2-7, with D unclear. CDR3 sequence (DNA): TGTGCCAGCAGTTTACCAGGTTACGAGCAGTACTTC. This encodes CASSLPGYEQYF.